The TCR beta chain under discussion was sequenced for a study of T cells expressing NK-cell markers. Notes on this clonotype: The antigen is not known.

Germline-derived CDR1 and CDR2 are DFQATT and SNEGSKA (reference sequence). The CDR3 length is 14 residues. Findings and caveats of the study: Dominant NKG2C+ clonotype frequencies of about 1.0-7.0% of CD8+ T cells were measured in six or seven donors. Also leading the CD3+CD56-NKG2C+ fraction in a handful of donors were these clonotypes.

Reprocessing the 5' RACE reads, TCRdb reports a single entry for every CDR3 protein and omits DNA. This repertoire comprises roughly 380,000 distinct CDR3 sequences; its ten largest clones make up under 6.5%. The source is a man aged 18 to 70 in good health. The sequenced sample consisted of blood T cells: a sorted CD56 or NKG2C T cell subset, CD4+ or CD8+ T cells, or bulk PBMC T cells (not recorded which). The V call is TRBV20-1, the J call TRBJ2-5; with no DNA, the TCRdb D assignment of TRBD1 cannot be verified. The CDR3 spells CSAPRDRGIETQYF.